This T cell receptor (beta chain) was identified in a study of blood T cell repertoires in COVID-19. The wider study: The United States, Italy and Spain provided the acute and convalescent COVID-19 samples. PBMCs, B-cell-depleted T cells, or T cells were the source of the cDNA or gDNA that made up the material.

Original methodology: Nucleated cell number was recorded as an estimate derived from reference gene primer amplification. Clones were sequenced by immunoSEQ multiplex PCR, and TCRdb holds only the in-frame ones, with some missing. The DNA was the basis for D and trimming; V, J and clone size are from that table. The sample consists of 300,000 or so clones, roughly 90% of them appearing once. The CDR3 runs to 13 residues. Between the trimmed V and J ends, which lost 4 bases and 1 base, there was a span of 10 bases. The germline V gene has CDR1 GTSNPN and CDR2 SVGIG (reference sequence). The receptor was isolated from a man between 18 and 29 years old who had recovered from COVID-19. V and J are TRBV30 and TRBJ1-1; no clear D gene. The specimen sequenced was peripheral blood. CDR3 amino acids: CAWIRLTNTEAFF. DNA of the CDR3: TGTGCCTGGATTCGACTGACGAACACTGAAGCTTTCTTT.